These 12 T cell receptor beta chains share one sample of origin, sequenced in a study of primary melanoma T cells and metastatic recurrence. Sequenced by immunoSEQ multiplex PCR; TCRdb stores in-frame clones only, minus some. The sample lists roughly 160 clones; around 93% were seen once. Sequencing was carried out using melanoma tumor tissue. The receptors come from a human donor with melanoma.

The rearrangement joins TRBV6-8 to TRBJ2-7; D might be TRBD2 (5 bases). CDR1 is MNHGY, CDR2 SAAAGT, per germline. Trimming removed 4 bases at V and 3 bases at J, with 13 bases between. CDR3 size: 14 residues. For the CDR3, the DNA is TGTGCCAGCAGTTCCGGGGAGAGAAACTACGAGCAGTACTTC. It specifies CASSSGERNYEQYF.

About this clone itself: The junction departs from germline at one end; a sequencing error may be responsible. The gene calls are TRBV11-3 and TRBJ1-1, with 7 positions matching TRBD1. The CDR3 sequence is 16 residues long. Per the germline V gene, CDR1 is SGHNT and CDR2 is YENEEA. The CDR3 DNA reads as TGTGCCAGCAGCTTAGGGACAGGATGGATGAACACTGAAACTTTCTTT. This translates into CASSLGTGWMNTETFF.

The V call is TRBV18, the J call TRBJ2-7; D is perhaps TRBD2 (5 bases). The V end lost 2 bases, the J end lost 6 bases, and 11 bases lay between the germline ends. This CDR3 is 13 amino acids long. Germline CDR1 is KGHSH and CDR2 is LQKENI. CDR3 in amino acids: CASSPSGFSEQYF. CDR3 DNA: TGTGCCAGCTCACCAAGCGGCTTTAGCGAGCAGTACTTC.

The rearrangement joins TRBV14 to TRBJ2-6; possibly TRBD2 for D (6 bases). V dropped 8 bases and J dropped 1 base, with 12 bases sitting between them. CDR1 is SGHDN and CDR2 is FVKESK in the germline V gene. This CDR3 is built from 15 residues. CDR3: CASAPRGSGANVLTF. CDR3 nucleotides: TGTGCCAGCGCCCCCCGGGGGTCTGGGGCCAACGTCCTGACTTTC.

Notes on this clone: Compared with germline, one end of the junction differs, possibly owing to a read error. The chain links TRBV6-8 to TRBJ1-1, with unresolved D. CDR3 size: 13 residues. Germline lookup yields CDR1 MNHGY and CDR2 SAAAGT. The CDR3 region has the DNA TGTGCTAGCAGTTACCGGGGAGTAACTGAAGCTTTCTTT. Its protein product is CASSYRGVTEAFF.

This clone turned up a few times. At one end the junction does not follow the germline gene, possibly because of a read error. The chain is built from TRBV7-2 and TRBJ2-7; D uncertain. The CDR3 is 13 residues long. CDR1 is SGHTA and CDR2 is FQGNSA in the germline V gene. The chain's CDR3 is CASSLAPFYEQYF. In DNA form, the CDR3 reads TGTGCTAGCAGCTTAGCTCCATTCTACGAGCAGTACTTC.

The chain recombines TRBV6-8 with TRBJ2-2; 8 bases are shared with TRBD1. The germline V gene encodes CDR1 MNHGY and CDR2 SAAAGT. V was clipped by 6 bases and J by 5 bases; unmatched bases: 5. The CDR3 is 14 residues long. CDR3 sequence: CASRRTGPTGELFF. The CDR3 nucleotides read TGTGCCAGCAGGAGGACAGGGCCTACCGGGGAGCTGTTTTTT.

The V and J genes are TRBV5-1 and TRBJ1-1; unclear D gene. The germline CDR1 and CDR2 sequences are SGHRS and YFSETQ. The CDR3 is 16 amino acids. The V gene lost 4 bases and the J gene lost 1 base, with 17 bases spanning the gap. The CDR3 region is CASSRLTQRTNTEAFF. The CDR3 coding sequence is TGCGCCAGCAGCCGACTCACACAGAGGACGAACACTGAAGCTTTCTTT.

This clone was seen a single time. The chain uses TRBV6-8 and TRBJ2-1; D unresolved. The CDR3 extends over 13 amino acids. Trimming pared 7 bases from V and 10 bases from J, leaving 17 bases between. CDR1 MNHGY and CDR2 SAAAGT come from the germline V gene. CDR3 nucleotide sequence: TGTGCCAGCAAAGTACGACCCACTCAGGAGCAGTTCTTC. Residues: CASKVRPTQEQFF.

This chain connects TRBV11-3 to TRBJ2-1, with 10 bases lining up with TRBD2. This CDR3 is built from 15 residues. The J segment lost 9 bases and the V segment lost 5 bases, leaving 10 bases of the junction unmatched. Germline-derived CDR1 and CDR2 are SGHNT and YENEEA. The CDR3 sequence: CASSPVVAGGGEQFF. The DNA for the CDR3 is TGTGCCAGCAGCCCCGTGGTAGCGGGAGGTGGTGAGCAGTTCTTC.

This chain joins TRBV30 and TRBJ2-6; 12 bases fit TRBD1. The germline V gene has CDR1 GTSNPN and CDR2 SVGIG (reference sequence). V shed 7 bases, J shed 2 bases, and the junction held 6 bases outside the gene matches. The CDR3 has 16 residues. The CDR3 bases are TGTGCCTCTACGGGGACAGGGGGCCCTGGGGCCAACGTCCTGACTTTC. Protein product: CASTGTGGPGANVLTF.

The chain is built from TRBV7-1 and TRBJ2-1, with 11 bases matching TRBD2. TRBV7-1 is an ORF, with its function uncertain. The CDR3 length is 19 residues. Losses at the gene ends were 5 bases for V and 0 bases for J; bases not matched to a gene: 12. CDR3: CASSASRGLAVSSYNEQFF. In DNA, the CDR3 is TGTGCCAGCAGCGCCTCCAGGGGACTAGCGGTTAGCTCCTACAATGAGCAGTTCTTC.